This TCR beta chain was identified in a study of blood T cell repertoires in COVID-19. The assay was immunoSEQ multiplex PCR, and TCRdb's table has in-frame clones only and misses some. The sample lists about 410,000 clones; roughly 90% were seen once. The CDR3 is 17 amino acids. This chain links TRBV12-2 with TRBJ2-3; the table's D call TRBD1 went unverified against the DNA. TRBV12-2 is noted as a pseudogene. The sample taken for sequencing was peripheral blood. The clonotype was recovered from a woman aged 35 to 49 with COVID-19, enrolled during active disease. In DNA form, the CDR3 reads TGTGCAAGTCGCTACGGCCGATTGACAGCGTTCACAGATACGCAGTATTTT. Encoded protein: CASRYGRLTAFTDTQYF.